These T cell receptor beta chains were read from a single sample in a study of T cell repertoires in cytomegalovirus infection. No antigen is known for these receptors. MiXCR, applied by TCRdb to the reads, yields one record per CDR3 protein. The sample records approximately 600,000 distinct CDR3 sequences, approximately 40% being singletons. This material consisted of cultured PBMCs, taken from culture after CMV antigen stimulation. These receptor sequences come from a human donor in good health (CMV status not recorded). Some clones in this sample may be carry-over from other donors' samples. Each CDR3 is given with its conserved first and last residue. The D gene is left open where the match is weak. Some rows have no size entry. The others give once, few or many, or a class for an expanded clone.

J gene,clone size,D gene,V gene,CDR3 protein,CDR3 DNA
TRBJ2-5,-,-,TRBV25-1,CASRGRGPEEETQYF,TGTGCCAGCAGGGGGAGGGGGCCGGAAGAAGAGACCCAGTACTTC
TRBJ1-1,-,-,TRBV5-1,CASRLTKNTEAFF,TGCGCCAGCAGGTTGACAAAGAACACTGAAGCTTTCTTT
TRBJ1-1,-,-,TRBV29-1,CSVETDNTEAFF,TGCAGCGTTGAAACAGACAACACTGAAGCTTTCTTT
TRBJ1-6,-,TRBD1,TRBV27,CASSYRTGAANSPLHF,TGTGCCAGCAGTTACCGGACAGGGGCCGCGAATTCACCCCTCCACTTT
TRBJ1-2,few,-,TRBV12-3/TRBV12-4,CASSFGPNYGYTF,TGTGCCAGCAGTTTTGGGCCAAACTATGGCTACACCTTC
TRBJ1-2,-,-,TRBV12-3/TRBV12-4,CASSPHQSGYTF,TGTGCCAGCAGTCCCCACCAGTCTGGCTACACCTTC
TRBJ1-1,-,-,TRBV19,CASSEKGWAFF,TGTGCCAGTAGTGAAAAGGGCTGGGCTTTCTTT
TRBJ2-7,few,-,TRBV7-2,CASSTRQAGEQYF,TGTGCCAGCAGCACCCGGCAGGCCGGGGAGCAGTACTTC
TRBJ2-4,few,-,TRBV7-2,CASSLVQNIQYF,TGTGCCAGCAGTCTCGTCCAAAACATTCAGTACTTC
TRBJ2-7,-,-,TRBV27,CASSPNPAYEQYF,TGTGCCAGCAGTCCAAACCCCGCCTACGAGCAGTACTTC
TRBJ1-6,-,TRBD1,TRBV2,CASRAGQGSSPLHF,TGTGCCAGCAGAGCAGGACAGGGATCTTCACCCCTCCACTTT
TRBJ2-3,-,TRBD2,TRBV11-2,CASSSPSGRTADTQYF,TGTGCCAGCAGCTCGCCTAGCGGGAGGACCGCAGATACGCAGTATTTT
TRBJ2-1,-,TRBD2,TRBV7-2,CASSLGASGRHFEQFF,TGTGCCAGCAGCTTAGGGGCTAGCGGGAGGCATTTTGAGCAGTTCTTC
TRBJ1-1,-,-,TRBV6-5,CASSYGGSEGLNTEAFF,TGTGCCAGCAGTTACGGGGGTTCGGAGGGTTTGAACACTGAAGCTTTCTTT
TRBJ2-5,-,TRBD2,TRBV24-1,CATSDPGLAQETQYF,TGTGCCACCAGTGACCCGGGACTAGCTCAAGAGACCCAGTACTTC
TRBJ2-3,once,-,TRBV20-1,CSARDRGVTDTQYF,TGCAGTGCTAGAGATCGCGGGGTCACAGATACGCAGTATTTT
TRBJ2-1,-,TRBD2,TRBV7-6,CASSLATSGAYNEQFF,TGTGCCAGCAGCTTAGCGACTAGCGGGGCCTACAATGAGCAGTTCTTC
TRBJ1-5,-,-,TRBV7-6,CASSTSPTQPQHF,TGTGCCAGCAGCACGTCGCCTACGCAGCCCCAGCATTTT
TRBJ1-1,few,-,TRBV11-2,CASSLVGSPNTEAFF,TGTGCCAGCAGCTTAGTTGGGTCTCCGAACACTGAAGCTTTCTTT
TRBJ1-4,few,-,TRBV12-3/TRBV12-4,CASSPLGNTNEKLFF,TGTGCCAGCAGCCCATTAGGGAACACTAATGAAAAACTGTTTTTT
TRBJ2-3,many,-,TRBV7-2,CASSLEGGYTQYF,TGTGCCAGCAGCTTAGAAGGAGGATATACGCAGTATTTT
TRBJ2-7,-,-,TRBV6-1,CASRPLDSSSYEQYF,TGTGCCAGCAGACCTCTGGACAGCAGCTCCTACGAGCAGTACTTC
TRBJ1-1,-,-,TRBV7-2,CASSPKAEAFF,TGTGCCAGCAGCCCCAAAGCTGAAGCTTTCTTT
TRBJ1-1,-,-,TRBV7-2,CASSLRETEAFF,TGTGCCAGCAGCTTAAGGGAAACTGAAGCTTTCTTT
TRBJ2-1,-,-,TRBV2,CASDEGVKWGEQFF,TGTGCCAGCGATGAGGGGGTAAAATGGGGTGAGCAGTTCTTC
TRBJ1-2,few,-,TRBV20-1,CSPLKGRAGGAYYGYTF,TGCAGTCCATTAAAGGGTAGGGCGGGGGGCGCCTACTATGGCTACACCTTC
TRBJ1-4,many,TRBD1,TRBV7-2,CASSFTGGGEKLFF,TGTGCCAGCAGCTTTACAGGGGGGGGTGAAAAACTGTTTTTT
TRBJ2-7,few,TRBD2,TRBV10-3,CAINAGLAQVDEQYF,TGTGCCATCAACGCCGGACTAGCCCAGGTCGACGAGCAGTACTTC
TRBJ2-3,-,-,TRBV19,CASSGLALSTDTQYF,TGTGCCAGTAGTGGGCTAGCGCTATCCACAGATACGCAGTATTTT
TRBJ2-5,-,-,TRBV6-2/TRBV6-3,CASSYAGWKETQYF,TGTGCCAGCAGTTACGCGGGGTGGAAAGAGACCCAGTACTTC
TRBJ2-3,-,TRBD2,TRBV7-9,CASSVVAGDRADTQYF,TGTGCCAGCAGCGTAGTAGCGGGGGACCGAGCAGATACGCAGTATTTT
TRBJ1-4,-,-,TRBV29-1,CSAGLDQREKLFF,TGCAGCGCCGGATTGGACCAACGGGAAAAACTGTTTTTT
TRBJ2-1,few,-,TRBV6-2/TRBV6-3,CASRTRGGEQFF,TGTGCCAGCAGGACCCGAGGAGGTGAGCAGTTCTTC
TRBJ1-1,-,-,TRBV5-1,CASGVTGMNTEAFF,TGCGCCAGCGGCGTTACAGGGATGAACACTGAAGCTTTCTTT
TRBJ2-3,few,-,TRBV7-2,CASSSLQGSDTQYF,TGTGCCAGCAGCTCCCTCCAGGGTTCAGATACGCAGTATTTT
TRBJ1-2,-,TRBD1,TRBV6-5,CASSAIRGTGSGYWGYTF,TGTGCCAGCAGTGCCATACGGGGGACAGGGTCGGGTTATTGGGGCTACACCTTC
TRBJ2-4,-,-,TRBV6-1,CASRGGLAKNIQYF,TGTGCCAGCAGGGGGGGGCTAGCCAAAAACATTCAGTACTTC
TRBJ2-3,-,TRBD2,TRBV6-2/TRBV6-3,CASSYGAGRGDTQYF,TGTGCCAGCAGTTACGGAGCGGGGAGGGGAGATACGCAGTATTTT
TRBJ1-2,once,-,TRBV7-9,CASSGTDNGYTF,TGTGCCAGCAGCGGGACGGACAATGGCTACACCTTC
TRBJ2-5,few,-,TRBV12-3/TRBV12-4,CASSFFAGRGQETQYF,TGTGCCAGCAGTTTTTTTGCGGGACGGGGTCAAGAGACCCAGTACTTC
TRBJ1-2,-,-,TRBV12-3/TRBV12-4,CASSQDWGRDYGYTF,TGTGCCAGCAGCCAGGACTGGGGCCGAGACTATGGCTACACCTTC
TRBJ1-2,-,-,TRBV12-3/TRBV12-4,CASTWSLMYGYTF,TGTGCCAGCACCTGGTCCCTGATGTATGGCTACACCTTC
TRBJ1-1,-,-,TRBV20-1,CSARDPVGGNRGVNTEAFF,TGCAGTGCTAGAGACCCAGTCGGGGGCAACCGGGGCGTGAACACTGAAGCTTTCTTT
TRBJ1-2,few,-,TRBV2,CASSVFPPKDGYTF,TGTGCCAGCAGTGTCTTTCCTCCTAAGGATGGCTACACCTTC
TRBJ2-3,-,-,TRBV4-1,CASSQASSGLDTQYF,TGCGCCAGCAGCCAAGCGTCCAGCGGGTTAGATACGCAGTATTTT
TRBJ2-7,-,-,TRBV20-1,CSARDARGGYEQYF,TGCAGTGCTAGAGATGCCAGGGGCGGATACGAGCAGTACTTC
TRBJ2-5,few,-,TRBV7-2,CASSTPGAVQYF,TGTGCCAGCAGTACCCCCGGCGCGGTCCAGTACTTC
TRBJ1-5,-,-,TRBV6-1,CASSDSGGSNQPQHF,TGTGCCAGCAGCGACAGCGGGGGTAGCAATCAGCCCCAGCATTTT
TRBJ1-1,-,-,TRBV7-2,CASSFASGTEAFF,TGTGCCAGCAGCTTTGCCTCGGGCACTGAAGCTTTCTTT
TRBJ2-3,-,-,TRBV19,CASSMTGEGNLRTDTQYF,TGTGCCAGTAGTATGACGGGTGAGGGGAATCTACGCACAGATACGCAGTATTTT
TRBJ1-3,few,-,TRBV7-6,CASSLEPGAAGNTIYF,TGTGCCAGCAGCTTAGAACCGGGGGCAGCGGGAAACACCATATATTTT
TRBJ1-3,-,TRBD1,TRBV7-2,CASSPRTGLLSGNTIYF,TGTGCCAGCAGCCCTCGGACAGGTTTACTCTCTGGAAACACCATATATTTT
TRBJ2-7,-,-,TRBV7-9,CASSFGKVYEQYF,TGTGCCAGCAGCTTTGGAAAAGTCTACGAGCAGTACTTC
TRBJ2-1,few,-,TRBV20-1,CSASPTAGQQVNNEQFF,TGCAGTGCCAGCCCAACCGCTGGACAGCAAGTCAACAATGAGCAGTTCTTC
TRBJ1-2,-,-,TRBV7-4,CASSLGDTYYGYTF,TGTGCCAGCAGCTTGGGGGACACCTACTATGGCTACACCTTC